Below are 20 T cell receptor beta chains sequenced from a single sample in a study of Ad26.COV2.S vaccination and SARS-CoV-2 variants. Treatment denoted: over 15 received Ad26.COV2.S at low or high dose, single or two shots; about 5 received placebo; per-sample allocation not given. Day 63 after the first injection of vaccine or placebo was the sampling time. This table comes from immunoSEQ multiplex PCR, and its TCRdb copy is limited to in-frame clones, with some not included. This table has hundreds of thousands of clones, 80% to 90% appearing once. This material consisted of peripheral blood, taken in a trial of Ad26.COV2.S vaccine versus placebo. The receptors come from a person between 18 and 59 years old who received the Ad26.COV2.S COVID-19 vaccine or a placebo.

The rearrangement links TRBV5-4 to TRBJ2-1, with D tentatively TRBD1 or TRBD2 (5 bases each). Germline values: CDR1 SGHNT, CDR2 YYREEE (reference sequence). The V end was cut by 0 bases, the J end by 5 bases, with 12 bases between. This CDR3 is 15 amino acids long. Here the CDR3 reads CASSLDQGEHNEQFF. CDR3 nucleotide sequence: TGTGCCAGCAGCTTGGACCAGGGAGAACACAATGAGCAGTTCTTC.

The rearrangement joins TRBV7-9 to TRBJ1-4; 8 bases align to TRBD1. Germline V lookup: CDR1 SEHNR, CDR2 FQNEAQ (reference sequence). Unmatched junction bases numbered 2, after V lost 4 bases and J lost 4 bases. The CDR3 is 14 residues long. The CDR3 DNA reads as TGTGCCAGCAGCTCGGGACAGGTTAATGAAAAACTGTTTTTT. It translates to CASSSGQVNEKLFF.

This clone came up a few times. The chain carries TRBV9 and TRBJ1-3, with TRBD1 identical over 7 bases. CDR3 length equals 17 residues. With V trimmed by 4 bases and J by 2 bases, 12 bases remained unmatched. CDR1 is SGDLS and CDR2 is YYNGEE in the germline V gene. CDR3 sequence: CASSPFQGQAAGNTIYF. The DNA of the CDR3 is TGTGCCAGCAGCCCTTTCCAAGGACAGGCTGCTGGAAACACCATATATTTT.

This rearrangement joins TRBV11-2 to TRBJ2-3, with D tentatively TRBD2 (5 bases). Trimming pared 7 bases from V and 1 base from J, leaving 9 bases between. The CDR3 consists of 13 residues. Germline-derived CDR1 and CDR2 are SGHAT and FQNNGV. As DNA, the CDR3 is TGTGCCAGCACCATGAGGGGCACAGATACGCAGTATTTT. Encoded protein: CASTMRGTDTQYF. Full variable domain (missing parts from reference TRBV11-2 and TRBJ2-3): EAGVAQSPRYKIIEKRQSVAFWCNPISGHATLYWYQQILGQGPKLLIQFQNNGVVDDSQLPKDRFSAERLKGVDSTLKIQPAKLEDSAVYLCASTMRGTDTQYFGPGTRLTVL.

CDR3 nucleotides: TGTGCCAGCAGCCCCAGAAAACTAGCGGGGGGTCCCACAGATACGCAGTATTTT. This encodes CASSPRKLAGGPTDTQYF. V is TRBV5-4 and J is TRBJ2-3, with 12 nucleotides matching TRBD2. V was pared by 4 bases and J by 2 bases, with 11 bases of the junction left unmatched. The length of the CDR3 is 18 residues. Germline V lookup: CDR1 SGHNT, CDR2 YYREEE (reference sequence).

The chain employs TRBV28 and TRBJ2-4; TRBD2 is a possible D gene (6 bases). V was trimmed by 5 bases and J by 0 bases, leaving 11 bases between them. The CDR3 loop spans 15 amino acids. Germline V gene sequence: CDR1 MDHEN, CDR2 SYDVKM. CDR3 loop: CASSRLALAKNIQYF. The CDR3 DNA reads as TGTGCCAGCAGTAGGCTAGCGCTAGCCAAAAACATTCAGTACTTC.

The chain employs TRBV28 and TRBJ2-1; 7 bases agree with TRBD1. V was pared by 7 bases and J by 6 bases, with 27 bases of the junction left unmatched. This CDR3 has 20 residues. CDR1 and CDR2 from the germline V gene are MDHEN and SYDVKM. CDR3 sequence (DNA): TGTGCCAGCACTTCACCCGCGGCGTCAGGGGGACGAAGACACGGCAATGAGCAGTTCTTC. It encodes CASTSPAASGGRRHGNEQFF. The whole variable domain, remainder taken from reference TRBV28 and TRBJ2-1, is DVKVTQSSRYLVKRTGEKVFLECVQDMDHENMFWYRQDPGLGLRLIYFSYDVKMKEKGDIPEGYSVSREKKERFSLILESASTNQTSMYLCASTSPAASGGRRHGNEQFFGPGTRLTVL.

The genes are TRBV30 and TRBJ1-1; D gene unclear. The CDR3 covers 12 residues. In germline, CDR1 is GTSNPN, CDR2 SVGIG (reference sequence). Deletions cut 3 bases from V and 1 base from J, with 6 bases between. Here the CDR3 reads CAWRSWNTEAFF. The CDR3 region has the DNA TGTGCCTGGAGAAGCTGGAACACTGAAGCTTTCTTT.

V is TRBV7-3 and J is TRBJ2-3; the D gene could be TRBD1 or TRBD2 (5 bases each). V lost 3 bases and J lost 6, with 16 bases in between. Per the germline V gene, CDR1 is SGHTA and CDR2 is FQGTGA. The length of the CDR3 is 15 residues. The CDR3 DNA is TGTGCCAGCAGCTTGGGAGTGGGGGAGTGGGATACGCAGTATTTT. It translates to CASSLGVGEWDTQYF.

The CDR3 loop is CASTREDTGELFF. Here the CDR3 DNA reads TGTGCCAGCACGCGGGAGGACACCGGGGAGCTGTTTTTT. The rearrangement uses TRBV12-3 or TRBV12-4 and TRBJ2-2; 8 positions match TRBD2. The CDR3 consists of 13 residues. The V and J ends lost 7 bases and 3 bases, in that order; junction bases with no gene match: 1.

The CDR3 loop is CASSEGPAREQYF. The CDR3 nucleotides are TGTGCCAGTAGTGAGGGACCGGCTCGCGAGCAGTACTTC. V is TRBV19 and J is TRBJ2-7; tentatively, D is TRBD1 or TRBD2 (5 bases each). In germline, CDR1 is LNHDA, CDR2 SQIVND (reference sequence). The CDR3 is 13 residues long. Trimming removed 5 bases from V and 6 bases from J, with 14 bases in between.

This chain uses TRBV2 with TRBJ1-6; D is undetermined. Germline values: CDR1 SNHLY, CDR2 FYNNEI. The CDR3 is 11 amino acids. V lost 4 bases, J lost 9 bases, and 4 bases lay in between. The CDR3 region is CASSGTSPLHF. The CDR3 DNA reads as TGTGCCAGCAGTGGAACTTCACCCCTCCACTTT.

The gene calls are TRBV11-2 and TRBJ2-5; a weak D match, TRBD2 (7 bases). Trimming took off 4 bases at V and 4 bases at J, with 13 bases between the two ends. The CDR3 runs to 14 residues. Looked up from germline, CDR1 is SGHAT and CDR2 is FQNNGV. CDR3 sequence (DNA): TGTGCCAGCAGCTCCCCGGGGGGCCGAGAGACCCAGTACTTC. Translation: CASSSPGGRETQYF.

The chain recombines TRBV28 with TRBJ1-6; 7 positions agree with TRBD1. Germline V gives CDR1 MDHEN, CDR2 SYDVKM. The trim removed 3 bases at V and 3 bases at J, leaving 8 bases unmatched. The CDR3 consists of 17 residues. The CDR3 DNA follows: TGTGCCAGCAGTTTCAGGACAGGCCTCATCTATAATTCACCCCTCCACTTT. Its translation is CASSFRTGLIYNSPLHF.

V gene TRBV28 combines with J gene TRBJ1-5; D is perhaps TRBD1 (6 bases). The V gene's germline CDR1 is MDHEN and CDR2 SYDVKM. The CDR3 consists of 16 residues. The V gene lost 6 bases and the J gene lost 4 bases, with 19 bases spanning the gap. The CDR3 is CASSPGGPRGNQPQHF. The CDR3 DNA reads TGTGCCAGCAGCCCGGGGGGGCCCCGAGGTAATCAGCCCCAGCATTTT.

This clone came up once. The V call is TRBV9, the J call TRBJ2-5; a possible D gene is TRBD2 (5 bases). The CDR3 has 14 amino acids. CDR1 SGDLS and CDR2 YYNGEE come from the germline V gene. The V end was cut by 0 bases, the J end by 5 bases, with 11 bases between. CDR3: CASSVGTRDETQYF. The CDR3 DNA is TGTGCCAGCAGCGTAGGAACCCGGGATGAGACCCAGTACTTC.

The chain recombines TRBV27 with TRBJ2-2, with 15 nucleotides matching TRBD2. The CDR3 sequence is 19 residues long. Germline values: CDR1 MNHEY, CDR2 SMNVEV (reference sequence). V lost 3 bases and J lost 1; bases outside the gene matches: 6. As DNA, the CDR3 is TGTGCCAGCAGTTTTCTCCGGACTAGCGGGAGGGGGAACACCGGGGAGCTGTTTTTT. Protein: CASSFLRTSGRGNTGELFF.

This chain links TRBV19 with TRBJ1-1; 7 nucleotides line up with TRBD1. The ends lost 5 bases at V and 4 bases at J; junction bases unmatched: 7. There are 14 residues in the CDR3. The germline V gene has CDR1 LNHDA and CDR2 SQIVND (reference sequence). In DNA form, the CDR3 reads TGTGCCAGTAGTCCAAGGGGGCGCGGCACTGAAGCTTTCTTT. It yields the protein CASSPRGRGTEAFF.

This clone was observed a single time. V usage is TRBV6-5 and J usage is TRBJ1-3; tentatively, D is TRBD1 (5 bases). There are 12 residues in the CDR3. Trimming left V 6 bases short and J 4 bases short, with 7 bases between. From germline, CDR1 is MNHEY and CDR2 SVGAGI. Here the CDR3 reads CASRGQGNTIYF. The CDR3 region has the DNA TGTGCCAGCAGAGGACAAGGAAACACCATATATTTT.

V usage is TRBV5-6 and J usage is TRBJ2-7, with TRBD2 as a possible D gene (7 bases). The germline V and J ends were trimmed by 6 bases and 1 base, with 17 bases remaining between them. Germline V gene lookup returns CDR1 SGHDT and CDR2 YYEEEE. The CDR3 contains 15 residues. The CDR3 DNA reads TGTGCCAGCAAAAGGGGGGGCCTAAAATCCTACGAGCAGTACTTC. Amino acid sequence: CASKRGGLKSYEQYF.